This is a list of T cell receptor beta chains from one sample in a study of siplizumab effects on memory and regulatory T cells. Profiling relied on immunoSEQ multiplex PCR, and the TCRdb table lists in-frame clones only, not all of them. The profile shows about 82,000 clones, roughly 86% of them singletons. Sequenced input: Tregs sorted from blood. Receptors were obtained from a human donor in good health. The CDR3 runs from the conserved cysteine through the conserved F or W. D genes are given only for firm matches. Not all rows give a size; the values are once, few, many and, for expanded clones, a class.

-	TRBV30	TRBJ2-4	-	CAWDTGGAKNIQYF	TGTGCCTGGGACACTGGGGGGGCCAAAAACATTCAGTACTTC
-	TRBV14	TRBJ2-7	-	CASSQHVYEQYF	TGTGCCAGCAGCCAGCACGTCTACGAGCAGTACTTC
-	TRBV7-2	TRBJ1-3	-	CASSLFGRASGNTIYF	TGTGCCAGCAGCTTATTCGGCCGGGCCTCTGGAAACACCATATATTTT
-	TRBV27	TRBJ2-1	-	CASSLYRVTNEQFF	TGTGCCAGCAGTTTATACAGGGTTACGAATGAGCAGTTCTTC
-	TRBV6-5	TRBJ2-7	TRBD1	CASSYRDRGTYEQYF	TGTGCCAGCAGTTACCGGGACAGGGGTACCTACGAGCAGTACTTC
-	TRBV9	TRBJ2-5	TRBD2	CASSVGGRQETQYF	TGTGCCAGCAGCGTCGGGGGGAGGCAAGAGACCCAGTACTTC
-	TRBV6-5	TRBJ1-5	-	CASSYSNSNQPQHF	TGTGCCAGCAGTTACTCGAATAGCAATCAGCCCCAGCATTTT
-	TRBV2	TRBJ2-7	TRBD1	CASSQSTGSLGYEQYF	TGTGCCAGCAGTCAATCGACAGGGTCCTTGGGGTACGAGCAGTACTTC
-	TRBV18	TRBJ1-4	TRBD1	CASSLTGQSNEKLFF	TGTGCCAGCTCACTGACGGGACAGTCAAATGAAAAACTGTTTTTT
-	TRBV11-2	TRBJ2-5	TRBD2	CASSSNSGVQETQYF	TGTGCCAGCAGCTCAAATAGCGGGGTTCAAGAGACCCAGTACTTC
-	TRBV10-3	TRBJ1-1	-	CAISDTRGAEAFF	TGTGCCATCAGTGATACGAGGGGAGCTGAAGCTTTCTTT
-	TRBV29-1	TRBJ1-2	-	CSVEDTVYGYTF	TGCAGCGTTGAAGACACAGTGTATGGCTACACCTTC
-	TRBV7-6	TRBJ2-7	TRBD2	CASSLLAGESPYEQYF	TGTGCCAGCAGCTTACTAGCGGGGGAATCCCCTTACGAGCAGTACTTC
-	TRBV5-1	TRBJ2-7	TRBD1	CASSSDRSLYEQYF	TGCGCCAGCAGCTCGGACAGGTCGCTTTACGAGCAGTACTTC
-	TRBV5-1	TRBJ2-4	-	CASSDLAKNIQYF	TGCGCCAGCAGCGACCTAGCCAAAAACATTCAGTACTTC
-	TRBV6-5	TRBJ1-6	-	CASSPNRFLGSPLHF	TGTGCCAGCAGTCCAAACAGGTTCTTGGGTTCACCCCTCCACTTT
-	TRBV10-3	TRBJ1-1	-	CASQRGNEAFF	TGTGCCTCCCAGAGGGGGAATGAAGCTTTCTTT
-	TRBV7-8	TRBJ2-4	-	CASSLGGPGIQYF	TGTGCCAGCAGCTTAGGAGGTCCTGGCATTCAGTACTTC
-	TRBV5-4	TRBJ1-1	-	CASSWGSSTEAFF	TGTGCCAGCAGCTGGGGGTCTAGCACTGAAGCTTTCTTT
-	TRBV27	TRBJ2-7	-	CASRKGGDYEQYF	TGTGCCAGCAGAAAGGGGGGCGATTACGAGCAGTACTTC
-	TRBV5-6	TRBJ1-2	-	CASSQDTNYGYTF	TGTGCCAGCAGCCAGGACACGAACTATGGCTACACCTTC
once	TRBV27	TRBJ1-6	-	CASSWSRDPYNSPLHF	TGTGCCAGCAGTTGGTCCCGGGACCCTTATAATTCACCCCTCCACTTT
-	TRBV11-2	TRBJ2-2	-	CASSLTPGTGELFF	TGTGCCAGCAGCCTAACACCCGGGACCGGGGAGCTGTTTTTT
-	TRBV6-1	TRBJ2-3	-	CASSERRTRSTDTQYF	TGTGCCAGCAGTGAGCGGAGGACACGCTCCACAGATACGCAGTATTTT
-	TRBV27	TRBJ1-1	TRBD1	CASSLSGGQGRTKSTEAFF	TGTGCCAGCAGTCTATCAGGGGGGCAGGGTAGGACTAAGTCCACTGAAGCTTTCTTT
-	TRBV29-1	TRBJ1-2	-	CSVHRSNFSFGYTF	TGCAGCGTCCACCGATCAAATTTCAGCTTCGGCTACACCTTC
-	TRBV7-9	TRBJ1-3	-	CASSETVFSGNTIYF	TGTGCCAGCAGCGAGACAGTTTTCTCTGGAAACACCATATATTTT
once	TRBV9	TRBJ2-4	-	CASSVAPLDIQYF	TGTGCCAGCAGCGTAGCCCCACTTGACATTCAGTACTTC
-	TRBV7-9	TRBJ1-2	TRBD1	CASSYGGQGTNYGYTF	TGTGCCAGCAGCTACGGGGGACAGGGAACTAACTATGGCTACACCTTC
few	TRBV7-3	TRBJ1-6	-	CASSLGTANSPLHF	TGTGCCAGCAGCTTAGGGACGGCTAATTCACCCCTCCACTTT
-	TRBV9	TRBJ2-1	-	CASSVLAFYNEQFF	TGTGCCAGCAGCGTACTAGCCTTCTACAATGAGCAGTTCTTC
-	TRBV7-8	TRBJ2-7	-	CASSLAQGYEQYF	TGTGCCAGCAGCTTAGCCCAGGGCTACGAGCAGTACTTC
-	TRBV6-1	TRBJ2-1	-	CASRAGPVTYNEQFF	TGTGCCAGCAGGGCCGGGCCGGTGACCTACAATGAGCAGTTCTTC
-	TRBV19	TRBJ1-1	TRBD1	CASSIVGQATNTEAFF	TGTGCCAGTAGTATAGTAGGACAGGCCACGAACACTGAAGCTTTCTTT
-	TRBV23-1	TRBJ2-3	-	CASSRVRPRTDTQYF	TGCGCCAGCAGTCGGGTCCGACCACGCACAGATACGCAGTATTTT
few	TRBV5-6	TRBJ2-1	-	CASSFFGGSSYNEQFF	TGTGCCAGCAGCTTCTTTGGGGGAAGCTCCTACAATGAGCAGTTCTTC
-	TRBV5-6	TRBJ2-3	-	CASSLYRVDTQYF	TGTGCCAGCAGCTTGTACAGGGTTGATACGCAGTATTTT
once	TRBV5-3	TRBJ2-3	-	CARRKRRQFWSQDTQYF	TGTGCCAGAAGAAAGCGTAGGCAGTTCTGGTCGCAGGATACGCAGTATTTT
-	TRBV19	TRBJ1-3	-	CASRRYGNTIYF	TGTGCCAGTAGACGCTACGGAAACACCATATATTTT
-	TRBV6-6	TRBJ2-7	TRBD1	CASSVTGLSYEQYF	TGTGCCAGCAGTGTGACAGGGTTGAGCTACGAGCAGTACTTC
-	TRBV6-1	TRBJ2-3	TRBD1	CASSARGRITDTQYF	TGTGCCAGCAGTGCCAGGGGGCGAATCACAGATACGCAGTATTTT
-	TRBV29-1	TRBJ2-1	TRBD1	CSVQTGLGRNEQFF	TGCAGCGTACAGACAGGGCTAGGGCGAAATGAGCAGTTCTTC
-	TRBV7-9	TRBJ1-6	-	CASSLGSSPLHF	TGTGCCAGCAGCTTAGGTAGTTCACCCCTCCACTTT
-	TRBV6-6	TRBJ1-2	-	CASFQGGGYTF	TGTGCCAGTTTTCAGGGCGGTGGCTACACCTTC
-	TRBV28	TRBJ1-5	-	CASSGTTGGNQPQHF	TGTGCCAGCAGCGGTACAACCGGGGGCAATCAGCCCCAGCATTTT
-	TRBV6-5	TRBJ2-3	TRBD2	CASSYRGGGTDTQYF	TGTGCCAGCAGTTATCGTGGCGGGGGAACAGATACGCAGTATTTT
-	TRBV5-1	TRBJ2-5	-	CASSDVAGLGAQYF	TGCGCCAGCAGCGATGTCGCAGGTTTGGGGGCCCAGTACTTC
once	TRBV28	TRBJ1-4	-	CATTVGSLREKLFF	TGTGCCACCACGGTAGGGTCGCTCCGTGAAAAACTGTTTTTT
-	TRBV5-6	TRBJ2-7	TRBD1	CASSLGTGPGWQYF	TGTGCCAGCAGCTTGGGGACAGGGCCGGGGTGGCAGTACTTC
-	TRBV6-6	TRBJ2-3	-	CASRFDREATQYF	TGTGCCAGCAGATTCGACAGGGAGGCTACGCAGTATTTT
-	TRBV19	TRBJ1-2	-	CASSNNPWEIGGYTF	TGTGCCAGTAGTAATAACCCCTGGGAAATTGGTGGCTACACCTTC